This T cell receptor (beta chain) was sequenced in a study of blood T cell repertoires in COVID-19. Study-wide context: Donors in the United States, Italy and Spain gave samples during acute or convalescent COVID-19. T cells, B-cell-depleted T cells, or PBMCs supplied cDNA or gDNA.

This clone has more than one count but fewer than ten. As processed by the authors: Quantification of nucleated cells was approximated via reference gene primer amplification. The assay was immunoSEQ multiplex PCR, and TCRdb's table has in-frame clones only and misses some. V and J calls plus clone size are reproduced from that table; the DNA served to infer D and trimming. The table lists about 100,000 clones, roughly 85% of them singletons. V gave up 0 bases and J gave up 7 bases, with 13 bases separating them. The CDR3 spans 15 residues. The germline V gene has CDR1 LGHNA and CDR2 YNFKEQ. This sequence was found in a man aged 70 or older with active or convalescent COVID-19. The rearrangement uses TRBV4-2 and TRBJ1-3; a weak D match, TRBD1 (6 bases). The specimen was peripheral blood. This CDR3 is CASSQERQAWNTIYF. CDR3 nucleotide sequence: TGTGCCAGCAGCCAAGAGAGACAGGCTTGGAACACCATATATTTT.